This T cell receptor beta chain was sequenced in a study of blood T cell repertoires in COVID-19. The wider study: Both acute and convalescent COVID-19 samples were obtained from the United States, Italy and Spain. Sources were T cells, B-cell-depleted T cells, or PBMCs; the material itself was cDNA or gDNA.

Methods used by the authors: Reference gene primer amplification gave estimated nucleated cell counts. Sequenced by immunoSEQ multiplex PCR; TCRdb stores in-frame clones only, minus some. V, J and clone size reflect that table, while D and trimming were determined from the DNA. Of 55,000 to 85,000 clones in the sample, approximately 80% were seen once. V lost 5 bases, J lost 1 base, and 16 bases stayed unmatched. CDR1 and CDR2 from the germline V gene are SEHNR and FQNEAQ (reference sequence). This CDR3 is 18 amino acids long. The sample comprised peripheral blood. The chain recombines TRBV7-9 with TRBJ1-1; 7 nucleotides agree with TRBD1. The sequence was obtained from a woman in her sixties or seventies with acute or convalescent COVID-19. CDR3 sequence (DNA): TGTGCCAGCAGCCCCCACATACCCTTCGGGACAGAGAACACTGAAGCTTTCTTT. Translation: CASSPHIPFGTENTEAFF.